These T cell receptor beta chains were read from a single sample in a study of CD8+CD57+ T cells in acquired aplastic anemia. TCRdb reprocessed the reads with MiXCR, giving one entry per CDR3 protein. The sample lists 120,000 or so distinct CDR3 sequences; approximately 40% were seen once. Sequencing was carried out using sorted CD4+, CD8+, or CD8+CD57+ T cells (not recorded which) from PBMCs. These receptors came from a human donor with aplastic anemia. CDR3s include the opening cysteine and the closing phenylalanine or tryptophan.

J | V | CDR3
TRBJ2-1 | TRBV2 | CASSDIREDEQFF
TRBJ1-2 | TRBV7-8 | CASSQVSQVNYGYTF
TRBJ1-2 | TRBV2 | CASKSDGDTAGYTF
TRBJ2-1 | TRBV6-1 | CASSARTGTYNEQFF
TRBJ2-3 | TRBV15 | CATSTRRLAGAFTDTQYF
TRBJ1-1 | TRBV7-9 | CASSLRTNTEAFF
TRBJ1-4 | TRBV19 | CASSHTGKKNEKLFF
TRBJ2-3 | TRBV24-1 | CATSDCRGAGDTDTQYF
TRBJ2-7 | TRBV20-1 | CSAGQFETHTYEQYF
TRBJ1-1 | TRBV2 | CASRLQQTRNTEAFF
TRBJ2-1 | TRBV2 | CASSGTSYTERFF
TRBJ2-1 | TRBV7-8 | CASSFSGSYNEQFF
TRBJ2-7 | TRBV7-9 | CASSSTGWEQYF
TRBJ2-7 | TRBV19 | CASGPGGASYEQYF
TRBJ1-1 | TRBV27 | CASSLLGLRSEAFF
TRBJ1-3 | TRBV3-1 | CASGTNSGNTIYF
TRBJ2-3 | TRBV10-3 | CAISEADTQYF
TRBJ2-5 | TRBV9 | CASSVSGQGNEKLFFGSGTQYF
TRBJ1-1 | TRBV7-3 | CASSPTGGAAFF
TRBJ2-7 | TRBV7-9 | CASSYPGQGAGEQYF
TRBJ1-2 | TRBV6-5 | CASSLTTGVYGYTF
TRBJ1-5 | TRBV20-1 | CSVRGQGHQPQHF
TRBJ1-2 | TRBV4-2 | CASSPPGQDKAYGYTF
TRBJ2-1 | TRBV11-2 | CASSFEGFRRSGGEKKFF
TRBJ2-6 | TRBV13 | CASSSIWDRAQSGANVLTF